This is a list of T cell receptor beta chains from one sample in a study of OX40 agonist ivuxolimab in advanced cancers. This table comes from immunoSEQ multiplex PCR, and its TCRdb copy is limited to in-frame clones, with some not included. The sample carries some 60,000 clones, about 85% recorded once. The sequencing used CD4+ or CD8+ T cells sorted from blood, collected in a trial of the OX40 agonist ivuxolimab. All receptors come from an adult with an advanced solid tumor such as melanoma, head and neck, liver or kidney cancer. Each CDR3 is given with its conserved first and last residue. D genes are given only for firm matches. A row's size may be missing; if present it is once, few, many or a size class.

abundance,v_gene,d_gene,j_gene,CDR3aa,CDR3nt
-,TRBV5-1,-,TRBJ2-7,CASSLGTGTYYEQYF,TGCGCCAGCAGCTTGGGGACCGGGACATACTACGAGCAGTACTTC
-,TRBV19,TRBD2,TRBJ2-1,CASSFGGGGRDEQFF,TGTGCCAGTAGTTTCGGGGGCGGGGGGCGCGATGAGCAGTTCTTC
-,TRBV7-2,-,TRBJ1-2,CASSFGRAEGYTF,TGTGCCAGCAGCTTTGGGCGGGCAGAGGGCTACACCTTC
-,TRBV5-6,TRBD1,TRBJ1-2,CASSLLGQGYYGYTF,TGTGCCAGCAGCTTATTGGGACAGGGGTACTATGGCTACACCTTC
-,TRBV7-2,-,TRBJ2-1,CASSTLAHEQFF,TGTGCCAGCAGCACATTAGCGCATGAGCAGTTCTTC
-,TRBV11-3,-,TRBJ1-1,CASSPGLLNTEAFF,TGTGCCAGCAGCCCGGGATTGCTGAACACTGAAGCTTTCTTT
once,TRBV28,TRBD2,TRBJ2-7,CASGTSGVVQYF,TGTGCCAGCGGGACTAGCGGGGTTGTACAGTACTTC
-,TRBV7-9,-,TRBJ2-2,CASSLKGWMTGELFF,TGTGCCAGCAGCTTAAAGGGGTGGATGACCGGGGAGCTGTTTTTT
-,TRBV21-1,-,TRBJ1-5,CASSPTGGAGNQPQHF,TGTGCCAGCAGCCCTACAGGGGGGGCCGGCAATCAGCCCCAGCATTTT
-,TRBV18,-,TRBJ2-7,CASSSNRDDEQYF,TGTGCCAGCTCATCAAACCGGGACGACGAGCAGTACTTC
few,TRBV19,-,TRBJ2-2,CASRSDRIGTGELFF,TGTGCCAGTAGATCGGACCGGATCGGCACCGGGGAGCTGTTTTTT
-,TRBV7-2,-,TRBJ1-1,CASSSERTRREAFF,TGTGCCAGCAGCTCCGAACGGACTAGGAGGGAAGCTTTCTTT
-,TRBV5-4,-,TRBJ1-6,CASSLPNLRGNSPLHF,TGTGCCAGCAGCCTACCGAACCTCAGGGGCAATTCACCCCTCCACTTT
-,TRBV7-2,TRBD2,TRBJ2-7,CASSQLLAGFEQYF,TGTGCCAGCAGCCAGTTACTAGCGGGCTTCGAGCAGTACTTC
-,TRBV20-1,-,TRBJ2-3,CSGRRTDTQYF,TGCAGTGGGAGACGGACAGATACGCAGTATTTT